The clone carrying this T cell receptor (beta chain) occurred many times. Its specificity is not known. At one end, the junction sequence differs from germline, possibly due to a read error. The sample is drawn from a study of response to subunit inactivated influenza vaccine. General study results and limits: Authors suggested seasonal influenza vaccinations each recruit few new T cells.

TCRdb called the RT-PCR reads again in MiXCR, with one record for every CDR3 protein. Of hundreds of thousands of distinct CDR3 sequences in the sample, around a sixth were seen once. The source is a man in his fifties or sixties who received an inactivated influenza vaccine. The starting material was PBMCs from blood, obtained 5 days after vaccination.

The CDR3 nucleotides are TGCAGCGTAAACGGACTAGCGGGAGCCTATGAGCAGTACTTC. Protein sequence: CSVNGLAGAYEQYF. This chain connects TRBV29-1 to TRBJ2-7; 13 nucleotides match TRBD2. The CDR3 loop spans 14 amino acids. Germline values: CDR1 SQVTM, CDR2 ANQGSEA.